This T cell receptor (beta chain) derives from a study of cytomegalovirus exposure and HLA in healthy donors. Study results and limitations: Later analysis suggested links between common viral pathogens and several top significant clusters.

The CDR3 loop spans 16 amino acids. After removal of 8 bases from V and 5 bases from J, the junction contained 12 bases not matched to a gene. The V gene's germline CDR1 is PRHDT and CDR2 FYEKMQ (reference sequence). With respect to this clone: Antigen specificity is unknown.

This PCR relied on a set of 60 Vbeta primers and 13 Jbeta primers. Assay used: immunoSEQ multiplex PCR; TCRdb lists only in-frame clones, some missing. The top ten clones hold approximately 6% of a sample with more than 150,000 clones, roughly 74% of them seen once. V and J are TRBV13 and TRBJ2-3, with 11 bases lining up with TRBD2. The sample taken for sequencing was PBMCs. This sequence originates from a woman aged 25 to 39 in good health and CMV-seropositive. The CDR3 sequence: CASARLSGGVQDTQYF. DNA for the CDR3: TGTGCCAGCGCCCGGCTTAGCGGGGGGGTTCAAGATACGCAGTATTTT.